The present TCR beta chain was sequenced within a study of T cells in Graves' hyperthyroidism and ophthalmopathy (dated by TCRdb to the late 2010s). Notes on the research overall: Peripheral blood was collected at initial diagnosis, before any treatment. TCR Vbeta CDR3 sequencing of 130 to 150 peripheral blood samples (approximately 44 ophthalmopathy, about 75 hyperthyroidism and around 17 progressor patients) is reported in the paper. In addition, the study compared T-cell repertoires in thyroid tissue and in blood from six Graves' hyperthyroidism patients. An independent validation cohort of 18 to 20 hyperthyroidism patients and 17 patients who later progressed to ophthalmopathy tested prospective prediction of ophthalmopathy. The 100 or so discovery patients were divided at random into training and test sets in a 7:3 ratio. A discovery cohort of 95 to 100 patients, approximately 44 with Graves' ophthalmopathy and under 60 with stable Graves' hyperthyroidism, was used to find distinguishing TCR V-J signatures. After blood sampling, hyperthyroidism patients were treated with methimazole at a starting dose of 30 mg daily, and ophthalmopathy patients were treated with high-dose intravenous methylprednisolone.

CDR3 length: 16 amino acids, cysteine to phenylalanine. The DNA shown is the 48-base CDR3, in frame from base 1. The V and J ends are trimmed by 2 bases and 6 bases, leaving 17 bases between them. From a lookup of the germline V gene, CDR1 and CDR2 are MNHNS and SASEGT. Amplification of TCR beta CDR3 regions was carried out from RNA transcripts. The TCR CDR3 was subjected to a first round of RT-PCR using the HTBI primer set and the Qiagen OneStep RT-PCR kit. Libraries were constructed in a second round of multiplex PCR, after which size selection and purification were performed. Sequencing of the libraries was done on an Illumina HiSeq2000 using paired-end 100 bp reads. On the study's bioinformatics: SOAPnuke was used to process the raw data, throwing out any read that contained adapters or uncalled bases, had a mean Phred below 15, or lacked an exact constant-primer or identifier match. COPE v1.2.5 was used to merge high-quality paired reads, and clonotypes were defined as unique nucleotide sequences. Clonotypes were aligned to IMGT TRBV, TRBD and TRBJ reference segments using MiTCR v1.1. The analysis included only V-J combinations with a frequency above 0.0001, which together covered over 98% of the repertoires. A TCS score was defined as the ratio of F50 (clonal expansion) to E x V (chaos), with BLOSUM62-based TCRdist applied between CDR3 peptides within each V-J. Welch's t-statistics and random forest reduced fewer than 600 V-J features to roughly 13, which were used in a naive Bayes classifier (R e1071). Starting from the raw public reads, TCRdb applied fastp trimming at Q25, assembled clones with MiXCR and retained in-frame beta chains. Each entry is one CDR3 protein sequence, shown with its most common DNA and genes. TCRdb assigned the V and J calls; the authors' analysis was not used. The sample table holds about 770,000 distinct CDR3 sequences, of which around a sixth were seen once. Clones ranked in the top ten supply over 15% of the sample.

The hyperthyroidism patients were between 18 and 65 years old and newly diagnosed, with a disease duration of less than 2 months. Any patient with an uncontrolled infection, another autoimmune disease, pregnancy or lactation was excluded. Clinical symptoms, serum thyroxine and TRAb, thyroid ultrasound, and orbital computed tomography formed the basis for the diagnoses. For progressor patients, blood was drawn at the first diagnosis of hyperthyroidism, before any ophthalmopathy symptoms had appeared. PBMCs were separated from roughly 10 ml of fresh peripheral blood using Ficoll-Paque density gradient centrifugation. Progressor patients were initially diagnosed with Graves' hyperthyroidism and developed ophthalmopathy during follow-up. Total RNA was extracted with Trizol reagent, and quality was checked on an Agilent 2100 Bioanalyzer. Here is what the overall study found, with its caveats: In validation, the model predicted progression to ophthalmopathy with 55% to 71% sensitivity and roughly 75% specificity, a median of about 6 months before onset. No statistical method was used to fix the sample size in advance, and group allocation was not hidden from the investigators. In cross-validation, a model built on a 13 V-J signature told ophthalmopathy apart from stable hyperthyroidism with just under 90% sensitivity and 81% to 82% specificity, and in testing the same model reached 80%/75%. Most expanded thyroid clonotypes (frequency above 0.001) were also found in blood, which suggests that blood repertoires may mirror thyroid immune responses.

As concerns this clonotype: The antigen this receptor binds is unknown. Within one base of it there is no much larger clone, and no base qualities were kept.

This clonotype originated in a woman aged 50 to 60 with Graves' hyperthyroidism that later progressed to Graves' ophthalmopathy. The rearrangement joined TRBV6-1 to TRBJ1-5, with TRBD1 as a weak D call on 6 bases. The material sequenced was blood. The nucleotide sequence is TGTGCCAGCAGTGAACCTAACAGGGTTGTAGGTCAGCCCCAGCATTTT. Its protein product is CASSEPNRVVGQPQHF.